This T cell receptor (beta chain) derives from a study of human T cells and chemical hapten exposure. About the research overall: Alopecia areata, totalis and universalis patients, mostly female, were included. Overall study findings and caveats: Patch test score rose with PT1 expanded TCRs, significant at 8, 16, 32, not 4. TCRs at a frequency above 1 in 1000 stayed unchanged with DPC sensitization.

Many counts were recorded for this clonotype. Its target is not known. TCRdb reprocessed the RACE reads with MiXCR, giving one entry per CDR3 protein. The sample consists of some 330,000 distinct CDR3 sequences, about 5.4% of them appearing once. Trimming pared 5 bases from V and 6 bases from J, leaving 21 bases between. Germline CDR1 and CDR2: MNHEY and SVGAGI. This CDR3 comprises 16 residues. Time point described: pre-sensitization, week 0. Treatment noted: therapeutic diphenylcyclopropenone sensitization with weekly scalp DPC. The J gene is TRBJ2-3, the V gene TRBV6-5; D perhaps matches TRBD1 (6 bases). The clonotype was recovered from a woman aged 18 to 35 with alopecia areata. Some clones in this sample may be carry-over from other donors' samples. The sequencing here drew on whole blood, taken in connection with sensitization to the hapten diphenylcyclopropenone (DPC). The CDR3 DNA sequence: TGTGCCAGCAGTACAGGGACGACTTATGCAGGGGATACGCAGTATTTT. Translation gives CASSTGTTYAGDTQYF.